The 14 T cell receptor beta chains below were found in one sample sequenced in a study of blood T cell repertoires in COVID-19. Generated by immunoSEQ multiplex PCR, the TCRdb table keeps only in-frame clones and is missing some. The sample shows just over 300,000 clones, 85% to 90% of them seen only once. Input material: PBMCs or T cells enriched from blood (not recorded which). The receptors shown here come from a man aged 25-45 years who had recovered from COVID-19.

J is TRBJ2-1 and V is TRBV5-1; 10 positions agree with TRBD2. The CDR3 runs 15 residues. J was trimmed by 5 bases and V by 3 bases; bases with no gene match: 5. Germline V gives CDR1 SGHRS, CDR2 YFSETQ. The CDR3 nucleotides are TGCGCCAGCAGCTCCATAGCGGGAGGTAACAATGAGCAGTTCTTC. Translating it yields CASSSIAGGNNEQFF.

This clone has a single count. The V gene is TRBV24-1, the J gene TRBJ2-5; 10 bases align to TRBD2. The CDR3 totals 16 residues. Trimming took 4 bases from V and 5 from J; bases not matched to a gene: 9. Germline assignment: CDR1 KGHDR and CDR2 SFDVKD. CDR3 region: CATSDRGAGGGETQYF. DNA for the CDR3: TGTGCCACCAGTGACCGGGGAGCGGGAGGGGGTGAGACCCAGTACTTC.

This chain connects TRBV6-5 to TRBJ1-5; no clear D gene. Per germline, CDR1 MNHEY and CDR2 SVGAGI. V was pared by 10 bases and J by 5 bases, with 15 bases between. This CDR3 spans 13 amino acids. The CDR3, as DNA: TGTGCCACCCGGGATAGTCGGGATCAGCCCCAGCATTTT. It is translated as CATRDSRDQPQHF.

This chain joins TRBV4-1 and TRBJ2-3; perhaps TRBD2 as D (6 bases). The CDR3 spans 15 residues. Germline V gene data show CDR1 as MGHRA and CDR2 as YSYEKL. With 4 bases removed from V and 1 base from J, the gap between germline ends came to 12 bases. The CDR3 spells CASSPGLIRTDTQYF. The CDR3 DNA is TGCGCCAGCAGCCCGGGACTTATCCGCACAGATACGCAGTATTTT.

V usage is TRBV5-4 and J usage is TRBJ2-7; D is ambiguous. Germline V CDR1 and CDR2: SGHNT, YYREEE (reference sequence). Trimming cost V 1 base and J 0 bases, with 11 bases left between them. CDR3 length equals 15 residues. CDR3 sequence reads: CASSLSVASSYEQYF. For the CDR3, the DNA is TGTGCCAGCAGCTTGTCAGTAGCCAGCTCCTACGAGCAGTACTTC.

In this sample, this clone turned up once. This sequence joins TRBV7-2 and TRBJ1-2; no clear D. CDR1 and CDR2 from the germline V gene are SGHTA and FQGNSA. V lost 1 base and J lost 5, with 14 bases in between. The CDR3 has 15 residues. The CDR3 coding sequence is TGTGCCAGCAGCTTAGGCCTTCACAGAGAGTATGGCTACACCTTC. Its translation is CASSLGLHREYGYTF.

The chain links TRBV27 to TRBJ1-4, with D perhaps matching TRBD1 (5 bases). Germline V CDR1 and CDR2: MNHEY, SMNVEV (reference sequence). The CDR3 is 15 residues long. V was shortened by 3 bases and J by 8 bases, with 16 bases between the two germline ends. The CDR3: CASSFGNWEGEKLFF. CDR3 bases: TGTGCCAGCAGTTTCGGGAATTGGGAGGGGGAAAAACTGTTTTTT.

V gene TRBV7-9 combines with J gene TRBJ1-1; tentative D call: TRBD1 (6 bases). Germline V gene data show CDR1 as SEHNR and CDR2 as FQNEAQ (reference sequence). The ends were cut back, 6 bases at V and 6 bases at J, with 14 bases in the middle. This CDR3 is 13 amino acids long. DNA for the CDR3: TGTGCCAGCAGTTTACAGGGTCGCCCTGAAGCTTTCTTT. It codes for CASSLQGRPEAFF.

This clone has a handful of counts. Other DNA sequences in the sample encode the same CDR3. The gene calls are TRBV27 and TRBJ1-6; 8 bases match TRBD1. The germline V gene has CDR1 MNHEY and CDR2 SMNVEV (reference sequence). V shed 6 bases and J 5 bases; nucleotides not matched to a gene: 0. CDR3 size: 13 residues. Written as DNA, the CDR3 is TGTGCCAGCAGGACAGGGGATAATTCACCCCTCCACTTT. Translating it yields CASRTGDNSPLHF.

The gene calls are TRBV30 and TRBJ2-3, with D hard to call. In germline, CDR1 is GTSNPN, CDR2 SVGIG (reference sequence). V lost 2 bases and J 4 bases, leaving 7 bases between the germline ends. The CDR3 is made up of 12 amino acids. CDR3 amino acids: CAWSRLADTQYF. In DNA, the CDR3 is TGTGCCTGGAGTCGACTGGCAGATACGCAGTATTTT.

This clone appeared once. V is TRBV18 and J is TRBJ1-2, with D unclear. Deletions cut 2 bases from V and 7 bases from J, with 11 bases between. Looked up from germline, CDR1 is KGHSH and CDR2 is LQKENI. This CDR3 is built from 13 residues. The CDR3, as DNA: TGTGCCAGCTCACCAATGGAGGGAGGTGGCTACACCTTC. Protein product: CASSPMEGGGYTF.

This sequence joins TRBV5-1 and TRBJ1-6; no reliable D call. This CDR3 has 14 amino acids. V gave up 4 bases and J gave up 9 bases, with 14 bases separating them. Germline lookup yields CDR1 SGHRS and CDR2 YFSETQ. CDR3 nucleotide sequence: TGCGCCAGCAGCACGGGTACTGGATTTTCACCCCTCCACTTT. Its translation: CASSTGTGFSPLHF.

The chain carries TRBV18 and TRBJ2-2; 7 bases are a match to TRBD1. The CDR3 consists of 16 residues. V lost 1 base and J lost 2; bases outside the gene matches: 4. Germline CDR1 reads KGHSH; CDR2 reads LQKENI. CDR3 region: CASSPRQGLNTGELFF. CDR3 DNA: TGTGCCAGCTCACCACGACAGGGTCTTAACACCGGGGAGCTGTTTTTT.

V and J are TRBV6-5 and TRBJ2-7; possible D gene TRBD2, 6 bases. The CDR3 extends over 14 amino acids. V shed 11 bases and J shed 3 bases, with 20 bases lying between them. Germline V CDR1 and CDR2: MNHEY, SVGAGI. CDR3 in amino acids: CAVRGLAEYYEQYF. CDR3 in DNA: TGTGCCGTTCGGGGATTAGCGGAGTACTACGAGCAGTACTTC.